Listed below are T cell receptor beta chains from one sample, sequenced in a study of blood T cells in healthy people across ages. TCRdb re-analysed the 5' RACE reads in MiXCR, keeping a single row per CDR3 protein. The sample records 1.2 million to 1.5 million distinct CDR3 sequences, 59% being singletons. Sequencing was performed on blood. Every receptor here comes from a man aged 18 to 29 in good health. Each CDR3 is given with its conserved first and last residue. A D gene is named only where the DNA matches it firmly. Size is omitted from some rows. Given values are once, few, many or a class for expanded clones.

V gene	clone size	J gene	D gene	CDR3 DNA	CDR3 protein
TRBV28	-	TRBJ1-2	TRBD1	TGTGCCAGCAGTTTATCCACAGGGGCCCTACGCTATGGCTACACCTTC	CASSLSTGALRYGYTF
TRBV25-1	-	TRBJ1-2	TRBD1	TGTGCCAGCAGTGAAGTTCCGCCGACAGGGGTCCTTAAGGTGTTCCAATCTAACTATGGCTACACCTTC	CASSEVPPTGVLKVFQSNYGYTF
TRBV28	-	TRBJ2-5	TRBD2	TGTGCCAGCAGTTTCCCAGGGACTACCTGGGAAGAGACCCAGTACTTC	CASSFPGTTWEETQYF
TRBV7-7	-	TRBJ2-5	-	TGTGCTAGCAGCGTATTCGTGTGGGAGACCCAGTACTTC	CASSVFVWETQYF
TRBV20-1	few	TRBJ2-5	-	TGCAGTGCTCCAGGGGCTGGTCAAGAGACCCAGTACTTC	CSAPGAGQETQYF
TRBV4-1	-	TRBJ1-1	-	TGCGCCAGCAGCCAAGATGGGGGACACCTGAACACTGAAGCTTTCTTT	CASSQDGGHLNTEAFF
TRBV6-2/TRBV6-3	-	TRBJ1-2	TRBD1	TGTGCCAGCAGTTCCAGGACAGGGTTTGATGGCTACACCTTC	CASSSRTGFDGYTF
TRBV20-1	-	TRBJ2-5	-	TGCAGTGCTAGAGGAGATAATCAAGAGACCCAGTACTTC	CSARGDNQETQYF
TRBV20-1	-	TRBJ2-1	TRBD2	TGCAGTGCAGAGCCCCTAGCGGGAGTCCTTTACAATGAGCAGTTCTTC	CSAEPLAGVLYNEQFF
TRBV6-6	-	TRBJ1-1	-	TGTGCCAGCAGTTCGACGAGTGAAACTTTCTTT	CASSSTSETFF
TRBV4-3	-	TRBJ1-5	-	TGCGCCAGCAGCCAAGTTAGTGGGACATATAGCAATCAGCCCCAGCATTTT	CASSQVSGTYSNQPQHF
TRBV12-3/TRBV12-4	-	TRBJ2-5	-	TGTGCCAGCAGTTTACGAGGGCCCTTTGGAGAGACCCAGTACTTC	CASSLRGPFGETQYF
TRBV20-1	few	TRBJ2-7	TRBD1	TGCAGTGCTAGAGAGCTGGGACAGGGATCCTACGAGCAGTACTTC	CSARELGQGSYEQYF
TRBV18	-	TRBJ1-4	-	TGTGCCAGCTCACCAAATGGACGACAGCACTCGAACTGGGAAAAACTGTTTTTT	CASSPNGRQHSNWEKLFF
TRBV6-5	many	TRBJ2-7	-	TGTGCCAGCAGTACCTCCTACGAGCAGTACTTC	CASSTSYEQYF
TRBV2	-	TRBJ2-6	-	TGTGCCAGCAGTGACTCCCGATTCTCTGGGGCCAACGTCCTGACGTTC	CASSDSRFSGANVLTF
TRBV29-1	-	TRBJ1-1	-	TGCAGCGCCGTCACAGGAGACACTGAAGCTTTCTTT	CSAVTGDTEAFF